The clone carrying this T cell receptor beta chain occurred many times. Antigen specificity is unknown. The sample is drawn from a study of T cell repertoires in cytomegalovirus infection. Each CDR3 protein gets one entry after TCRdb re-called the reads with MiXCR. This repertoire shows 210,000 or so distinct CDR3 sequences, under 8.5% found once; its top ten account for around 6.9%. With V trimmed by 3 bases and J by 7 bases, 7 bases remained unmatched. Germline V CDR1 and CDR2: SQVTM, ANQGSEA. The CDR3 length is 13 residues. Study results and limitations: The cumulative frequency of public TCR beta families identified carriers of CMV plus the relevant HLA.

The sequencing input was PBMCs. This TCR was recovered from a human donor in good health (CMV status not recorded). Some clones in this sample may be carry-over from other donors' samples. This chain connects TRBV29-1 to TRBJ1-1; the match to TRBD1 covers 8 bases. In DNA form, the CDR3 reads TGCAGCGTTGATCACAGGGGGTTTGGTGAAGCTTTCTTT. It specifies CSVDHRGFGEAFF. The whole variable domain, filled in from reference TRBV29-1 and TRBJ1-1, reads SAVISQKPSRDICQRGTSLTIQCQVDSQVTMMFWYRQQPGQSLTLIATANQGSEATYESGFVIDKFPISRPNLTFSTLTVSNMSPEDSSIYLCSVDHRGFGEAFFGQGTRLTVV.